The 3 T cell receptor beta chains presented below share a single source sample, sequenced in a study of CD8 T cells in Susac syndrome. An amount of RNA that ranged from roughly 0.5 to 1 ug was reverse transcribed with random hexamers. MiXCR was run by TCRdb on the immunoSEQ multiplex PCR reads, yielding one entry per CDR3 protein. The sample has some 400,000 distinct CDR3 sequences; around 85% are singletons. Sequencing was done on a sample of CD8+ T cells from PBMCs. These receptors came from a human donor with multiple sclerosis.

This rearrangement joins TRBV6-1 to TRBJ1-2; D is unclear. The germline V gene has CDR1 MNHNS and CDR2 SASEGT. V lost 6 bases to trimming and J lost 8 bases, with 25 bases between them. The CDR3 is 16 amino acids. The CDR3 region has the DNA TGTGCCAGCAGAGAGCCTACACAGCCCAATGAAGAAGGCTACACCTTC. Protein: CASREPTQPNEEGYTF.

Here the CDR3 DNA reads TGCGCCAGCAGCCCGACTGGACCAAGGGCCATGCCTAATGAAAAACTGTTTTTT. It encodes CASSPTGPRAMPNEKLFF. V is TRBV4-1 and J is TRBJ1-4; no reliable D call. V was shortened by 4 bases and J by 3 bases, with 21 bases between the two germline ends. Germline CDR1 MGHRA, CDR2 YSYEKL. The length of the CDR3 is 18 residues.

This clonotype appeared a few times. This sequence joins TRBV5-6 and TRBJ2-7, with 7 bases lining up with TRBD2. Germline V gene sequence: CDR1 SGHDT, CDR2 YYEEEE. V shed 2 bases and J 2 bases; nucleotides not matched to a gene: 4. The CDR3 runs to 14 residues. The CDR3 DNA reads TGTGCCAGCAGCTTTGGCGGGAGCGCCTACGAGCAGTACTTC. Translated, it gives CASSFGGSAYEQYF.